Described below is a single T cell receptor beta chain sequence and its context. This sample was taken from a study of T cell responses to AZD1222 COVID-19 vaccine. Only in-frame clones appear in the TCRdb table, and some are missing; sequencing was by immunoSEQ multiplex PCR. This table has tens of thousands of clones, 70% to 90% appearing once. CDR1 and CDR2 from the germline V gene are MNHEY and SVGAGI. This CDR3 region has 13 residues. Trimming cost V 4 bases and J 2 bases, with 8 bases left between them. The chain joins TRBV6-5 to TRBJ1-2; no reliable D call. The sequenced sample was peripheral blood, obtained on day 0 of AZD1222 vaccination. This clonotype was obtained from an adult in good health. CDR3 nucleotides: TGTGCCAGCAGTTTGGACCGAAACTATGGCTACACCTTC. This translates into CASSLDRNYGYTF.